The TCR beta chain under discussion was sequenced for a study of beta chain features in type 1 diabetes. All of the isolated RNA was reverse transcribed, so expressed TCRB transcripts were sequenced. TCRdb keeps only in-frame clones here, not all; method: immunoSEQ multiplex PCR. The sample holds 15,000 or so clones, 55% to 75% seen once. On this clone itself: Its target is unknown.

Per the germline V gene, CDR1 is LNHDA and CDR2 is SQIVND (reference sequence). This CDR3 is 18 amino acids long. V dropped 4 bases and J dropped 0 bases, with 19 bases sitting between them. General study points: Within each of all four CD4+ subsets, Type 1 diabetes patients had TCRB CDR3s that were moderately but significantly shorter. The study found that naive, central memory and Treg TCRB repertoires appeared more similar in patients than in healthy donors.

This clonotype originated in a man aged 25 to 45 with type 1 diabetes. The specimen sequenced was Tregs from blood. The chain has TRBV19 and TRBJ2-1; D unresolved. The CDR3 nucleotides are TGTGCCAGTAGTACTTTACGCTCAGACTTCAGCTCCTACAATGAGCAGTTCTTC. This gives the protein CASSTLRSDFSSYNEQFF.